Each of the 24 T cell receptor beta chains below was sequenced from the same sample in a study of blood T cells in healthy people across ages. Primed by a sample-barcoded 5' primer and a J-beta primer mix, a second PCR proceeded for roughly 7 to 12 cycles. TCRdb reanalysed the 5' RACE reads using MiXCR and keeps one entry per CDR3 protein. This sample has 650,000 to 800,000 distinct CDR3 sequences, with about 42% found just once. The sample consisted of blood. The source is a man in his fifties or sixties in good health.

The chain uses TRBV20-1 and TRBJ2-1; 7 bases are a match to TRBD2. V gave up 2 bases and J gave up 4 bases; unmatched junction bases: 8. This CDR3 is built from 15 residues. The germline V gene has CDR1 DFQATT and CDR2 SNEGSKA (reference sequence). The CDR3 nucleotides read TGCAGTGCTAGACCTAGCGGTGGGGTATACAATGAGCAGTTCTTC. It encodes CSARPSGGVYNEQFF.

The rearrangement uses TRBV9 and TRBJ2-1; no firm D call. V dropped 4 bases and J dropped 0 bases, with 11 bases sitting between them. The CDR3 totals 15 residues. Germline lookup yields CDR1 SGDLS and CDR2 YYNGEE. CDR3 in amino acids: CASSPETSSYNEQFF. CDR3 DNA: TGTGCCAGCAGCCCTGAAACAAGCTCCTACAATGAGCAGTTCTTC.

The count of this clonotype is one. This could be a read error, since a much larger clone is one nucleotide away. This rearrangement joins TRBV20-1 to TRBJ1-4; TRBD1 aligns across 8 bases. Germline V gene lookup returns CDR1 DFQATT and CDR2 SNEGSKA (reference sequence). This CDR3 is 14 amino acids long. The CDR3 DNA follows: TGCGGTGCGCGGGGGACAGGATCTAATGAAAAACTGTTTTTT. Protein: CGARGTGSNEKLFF.

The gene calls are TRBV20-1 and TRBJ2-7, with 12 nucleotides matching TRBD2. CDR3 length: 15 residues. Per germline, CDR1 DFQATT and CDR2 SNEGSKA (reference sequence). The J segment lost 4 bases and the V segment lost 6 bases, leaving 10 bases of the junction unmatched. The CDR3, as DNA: TGCAGTGCCACTAGCCCTAGCGGGAGGGTTTACGAGCAGTACTTC. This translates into CSATSPSGRVYEQYF.

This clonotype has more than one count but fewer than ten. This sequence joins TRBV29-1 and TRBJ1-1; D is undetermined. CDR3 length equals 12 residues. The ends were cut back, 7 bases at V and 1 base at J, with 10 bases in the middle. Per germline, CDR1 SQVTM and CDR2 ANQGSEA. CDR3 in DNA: TGCAGCGCTGGCGAGGGGAACACTGAAGCTTTCTTT. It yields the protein CSAGEGNTEAFF.

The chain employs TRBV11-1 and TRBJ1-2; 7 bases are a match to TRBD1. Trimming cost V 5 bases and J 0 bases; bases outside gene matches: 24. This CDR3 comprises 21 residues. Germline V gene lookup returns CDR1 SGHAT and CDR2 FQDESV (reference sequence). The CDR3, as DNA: TGTGCCAGCAGCAAAGATTTGACAGGGTTGAGATCCTCCAGTCCTAACTATGGCTACACCTTC. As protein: CASSKDLTGLRSSSPNYGYTF.

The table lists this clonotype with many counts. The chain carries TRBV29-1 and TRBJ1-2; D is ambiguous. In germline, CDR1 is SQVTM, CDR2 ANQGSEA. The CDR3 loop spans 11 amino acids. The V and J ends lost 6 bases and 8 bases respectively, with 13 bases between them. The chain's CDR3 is CSVRRSTGYTF. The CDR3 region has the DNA TGCAGCGTACGTCGGTCCACCGGCTACACCTTC. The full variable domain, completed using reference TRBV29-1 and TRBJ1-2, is SAVISQKPSRDICQRGTSLTIQCQVDSQVTMMFWYRQQPGQSLTLIATANQGSEATYESGFVIDKFPISRPNLTFSTLTVSNMSPEDSSIYLCSVRRSTGYTFGSGTRLTVV.

CDR3 region: CASSQDGAGGRKQYF. In nucleotides, the CDR3 is TGTGCCAGCAGCCAAGATGGAGCGGGGGGGAGGAAGCAGTACTTC. The chain uses TRBV3-1 and TRBJ2-7, with 10 bases fitting TRBD2. The junction had 7 bases not matched to a gene; V was cut back by 0 bases and J by 8 bases. Germline CDR1 is LGHDT and CDR2 is YNNKEL (reference sequence). The CDR3 has 15 residues.

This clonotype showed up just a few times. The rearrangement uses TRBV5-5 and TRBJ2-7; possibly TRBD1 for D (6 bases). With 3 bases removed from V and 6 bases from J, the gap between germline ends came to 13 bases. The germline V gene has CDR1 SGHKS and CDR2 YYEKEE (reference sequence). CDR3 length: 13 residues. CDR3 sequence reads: CASSWNRDTEQYF. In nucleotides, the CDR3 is TGTGCCAGCAGCTGGAATAGGGACACCGAGCAGTACTTC. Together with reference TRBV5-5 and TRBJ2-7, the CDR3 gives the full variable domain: DAGVTQSPTHLIKTRGQQVTLRCSPISGHKSVSWYQQVLGQGPQFIFQYYEKEERGRGNFPDRFSARQFPNYSSELNVNALLLGDSALYLCASSWNRDTEQYFGPGTRLTVT.

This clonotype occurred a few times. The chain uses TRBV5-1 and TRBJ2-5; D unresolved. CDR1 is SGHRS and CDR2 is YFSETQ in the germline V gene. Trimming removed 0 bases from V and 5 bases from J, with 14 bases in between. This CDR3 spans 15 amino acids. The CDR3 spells CASSLARDNGETQYF. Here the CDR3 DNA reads TGCGCCAGCAGCTTGGCCCGAGACAATGGGGAGACCCAGTACTTC.

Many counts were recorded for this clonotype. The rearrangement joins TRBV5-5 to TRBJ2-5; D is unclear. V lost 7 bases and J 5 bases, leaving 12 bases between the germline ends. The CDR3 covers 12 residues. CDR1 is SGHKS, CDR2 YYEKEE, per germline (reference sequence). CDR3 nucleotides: TGTGCCAGCCACGCCCTCGGGGAGACCCAGTACTTC. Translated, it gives CASHALGETQYF.

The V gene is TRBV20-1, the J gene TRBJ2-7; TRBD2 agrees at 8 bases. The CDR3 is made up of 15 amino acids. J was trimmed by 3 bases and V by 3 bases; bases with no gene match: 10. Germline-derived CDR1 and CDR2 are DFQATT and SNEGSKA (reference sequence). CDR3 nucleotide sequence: TGCAGTGCTAGTACGGGGGGGCGGTTTGGCTACGAGCAGTACTTC. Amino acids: CSASTGGRFGYEQYF.

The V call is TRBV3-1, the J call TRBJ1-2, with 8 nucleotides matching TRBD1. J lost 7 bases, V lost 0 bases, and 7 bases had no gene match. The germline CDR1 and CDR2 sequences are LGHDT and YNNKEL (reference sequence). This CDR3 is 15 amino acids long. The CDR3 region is CASSQDSGTGTGYTF. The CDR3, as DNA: TGTGCCAGCAGCCAAGATTCAGGGACAGGAACTGGCTACACCTTC.

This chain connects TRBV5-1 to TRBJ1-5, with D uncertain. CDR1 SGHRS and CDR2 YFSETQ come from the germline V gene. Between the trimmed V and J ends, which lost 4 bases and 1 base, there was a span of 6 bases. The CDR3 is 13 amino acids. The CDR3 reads CASSHDSNQPQHF. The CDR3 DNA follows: TGCGCCAGCAGCCATGACAGCAATCAGCCCCAGCATTTT.

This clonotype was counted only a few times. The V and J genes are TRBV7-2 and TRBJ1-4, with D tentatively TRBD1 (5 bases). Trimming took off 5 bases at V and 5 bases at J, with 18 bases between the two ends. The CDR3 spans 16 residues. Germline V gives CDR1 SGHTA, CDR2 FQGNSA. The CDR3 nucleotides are TGTGCCAGCAGCCCGTGTGTGGGGGGAGAGAATGAAAAACTGTTTTTT. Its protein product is CASSPCVGGENEKLFF.

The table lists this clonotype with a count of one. CDR3 DNA: TGTGCCAGCAGCCTCCTCGAGGGGTCGCCAAGGGGCTACACCTTC. Translated: CASSLLEGSPRGYTF. The gene calls are TRBV9 and TRBJ1-2, with D tentatively TRBD1 (5 bases). The CDR3 extends over 15 amino acids. Trimming removed 4 bases from V and 8 bases from J, with 21 bases in between. The germline V gene has CDR1 SGDLS and CDR2 YYNGEE.

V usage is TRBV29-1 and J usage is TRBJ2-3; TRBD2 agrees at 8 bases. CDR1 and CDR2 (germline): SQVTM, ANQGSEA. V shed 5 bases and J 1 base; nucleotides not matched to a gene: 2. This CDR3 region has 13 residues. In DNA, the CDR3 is TGCAGCGTTAGCGGGAGCGGCACAGATACGCAGTATTTT. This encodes CSVSGSGTDTQYF.

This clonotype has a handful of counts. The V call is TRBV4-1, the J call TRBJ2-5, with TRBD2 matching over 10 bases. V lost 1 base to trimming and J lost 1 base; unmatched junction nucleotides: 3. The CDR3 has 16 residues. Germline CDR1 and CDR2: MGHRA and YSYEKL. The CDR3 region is CASSQASSGGQETQYF. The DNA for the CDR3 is TGCGCCAGCAGCCAAGCGTCTAGCGGGGGCCAAGAGACCCAGTACTTC.

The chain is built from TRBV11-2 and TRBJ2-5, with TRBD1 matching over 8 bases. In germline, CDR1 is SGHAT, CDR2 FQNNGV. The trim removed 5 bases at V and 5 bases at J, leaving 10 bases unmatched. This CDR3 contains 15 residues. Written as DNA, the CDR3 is TGTGCCAGCAGCCTTAGTCAGGGGGCCTGGGAGACCCAGTACTTC. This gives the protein CASSLSQGAWETQYF.

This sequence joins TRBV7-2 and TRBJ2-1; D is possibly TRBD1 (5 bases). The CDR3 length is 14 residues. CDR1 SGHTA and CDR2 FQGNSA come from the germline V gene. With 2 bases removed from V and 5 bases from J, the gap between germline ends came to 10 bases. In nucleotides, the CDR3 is TGTGCCAGCAGCTTACGACAGCTAAACAATGAGCAGTTCTTC. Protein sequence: CASSLRQLNNEQFF.

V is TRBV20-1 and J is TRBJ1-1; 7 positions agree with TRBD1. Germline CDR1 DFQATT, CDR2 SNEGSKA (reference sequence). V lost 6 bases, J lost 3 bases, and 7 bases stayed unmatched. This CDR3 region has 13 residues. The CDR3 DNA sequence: TGCAGTGCCAGCCCAGGGGGTTACACTGAAGCTTTCTTT. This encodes CSASPGGYTEAFF.

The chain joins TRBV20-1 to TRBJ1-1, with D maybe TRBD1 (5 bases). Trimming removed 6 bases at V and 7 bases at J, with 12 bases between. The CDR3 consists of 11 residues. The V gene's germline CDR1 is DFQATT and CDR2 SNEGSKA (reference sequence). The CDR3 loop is CSAATAGEAFF. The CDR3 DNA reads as TGCAGTGCAGCGACAGCTGGTGAAGCTTTCTTT.

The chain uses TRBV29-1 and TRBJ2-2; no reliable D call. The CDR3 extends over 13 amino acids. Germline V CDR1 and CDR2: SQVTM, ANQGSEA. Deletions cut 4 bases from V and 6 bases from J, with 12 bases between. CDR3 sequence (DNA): TGCAGCGTTGGTTCCCATGGAGCCGGGGAGCTGTTTTTT. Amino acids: CSVGSHGAGELFF.

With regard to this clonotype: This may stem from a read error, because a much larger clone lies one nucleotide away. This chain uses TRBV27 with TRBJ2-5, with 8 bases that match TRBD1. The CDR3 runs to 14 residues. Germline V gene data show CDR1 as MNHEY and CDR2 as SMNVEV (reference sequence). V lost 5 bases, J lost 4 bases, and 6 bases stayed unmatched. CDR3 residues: CASSMDRELETQYF. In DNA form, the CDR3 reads TGTGCCAGCAGTATGGACAGGGAGCTAGAGACCCAGTACTTC.